This TCR beta chain was recorded in a study of monozygotic twins with inflammatory bowel disease. The germline CDR1 and CDR2 sequences are SGHRS and YFSETQ. The CDR3 loop spans 17 amino acids. TCRdb reprocessed the 5' RACE reads and stores each CDR3 protein as one record, lacking DNA. The table for this sample gives under 200,000 distinct CDR3 sequences. This clonotype was obtained from a human donor with ulcerative colitis or Crohn's disease, or a healthy co-twin of an affected twin (not recorded which). V usage is TRBV5-1 and J usage is TRBJ2-2; lacking DNA, the TRBD2 call made by TCRdb goes unchecked. Sequenced material: blood. CDR3 region: CASSLTLAGSRTGELFF. The variable domain in full, with the rest retrieved from reference TRBV5-1 and TRBJ2-2, is KAGVTQTPRYLIKTRGQQVTLSCSPISGHRSVSWYQQTPGQGLQFLFEYFSETQRNKGNFPGRFSGRQFSNSRSEMNVSTLELGDSALYLCASSLTLAGSRTGELFFGEGSRLTVL.